This T cell receptor beta chain is drawn from a study of blood T cells in healthy people across ages. For this clonotype: The germline gene is not matched at one end of the junction; a read error may be the cause.

Germline CDR1 and CDR2: SGHRS and YFSETQ. The CDR3 is made up of 12 amino acids. Using a J-beta primer mix together with a sample-barcoded 5' primer, a second PCR was run for about 6 to 11 cycles. Via MiXCR, TCRdb re-called the 5' RACE reads, giving one row per CDR3 protein. This sample has 1.5 million to 2 million distinct CDR3 sequences; about 50% occur once, and the top ten carry approximately 2.1%. This sequence originates from a woman in her forties in good health. Sequenced input: blood. This chain uses TRBV5-1 with TRBJ2-1; D is unclear. Written as DNA, the CDR3 is TGCGCCCGCAGCGCCATAGGGAATGAGCAGTTCTTC. Encoded protein: CARSAIGNEQFF. The full variable domain, with the rest looked up from reference TRBV5-1 and TRBJ2-1, is KAGVTQTPRYLIKTRGQQVTLSCSPISGHRSVSWYQQTPGQGLQFLFEYFSETQRNKGNFPGRFSGRQFSNSRSEMNVSTLELGDSALYLCARSAIGNEQFFGPGTRLTVL.